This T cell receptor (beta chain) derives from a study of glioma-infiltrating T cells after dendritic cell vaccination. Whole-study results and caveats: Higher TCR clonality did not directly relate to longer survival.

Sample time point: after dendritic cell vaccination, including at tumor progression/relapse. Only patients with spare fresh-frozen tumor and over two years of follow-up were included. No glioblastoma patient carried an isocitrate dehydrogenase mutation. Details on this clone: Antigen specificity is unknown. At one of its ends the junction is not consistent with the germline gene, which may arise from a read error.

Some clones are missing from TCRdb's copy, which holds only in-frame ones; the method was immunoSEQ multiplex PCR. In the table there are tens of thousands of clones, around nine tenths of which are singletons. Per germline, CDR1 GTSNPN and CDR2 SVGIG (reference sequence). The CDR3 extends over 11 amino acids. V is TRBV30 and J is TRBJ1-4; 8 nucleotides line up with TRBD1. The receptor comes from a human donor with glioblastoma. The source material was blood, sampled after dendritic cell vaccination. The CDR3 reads CAWSTRDRLIF. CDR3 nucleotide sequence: TGTGCCTGGAGTACACGGGACAGGTTGATTTTT.